This T cell receptor (beta chain) derives from a study of T cell responses to AZD1222 COVID-19 vaccine. Study-level background: Combined were second doses at about 4 or about 12 weeks.

Repertoires were generated with immunoSEQ multiplex PCR, while TCRdb's copy carries only in-frame clones and drops some. The sample holds fewer than 110,000 clones, approximately 89% seen once. The receptor comes from an adult in good health. Sequenced material: peripheral blood, taken on day 0 of AZD1222 vaccination.

This CDR3 reads CASSQPRGRGLQVNTEAFF. For the CDR3, the DNA is TGTGCCAGCAGCCAACCTAGGGGCAGGGGGCTTCAGGTGAACACTGAAGCTTTCTTT. J is TRBJ1-1 and V is TRBV7-9; 8 bases agree with TRBD1. Germline CDR1 is SEHNR and CDR2 is FQNEAQ (reference sequence). The CDR3 has 19 amino acids. Trimming cost V 5 bases and J 0 bases; bases outside gene matches: 17.